The 30 T cell receptor beta chains in this list originate from one sample, sequenced in a study of blood T cell repertoires in COVID-19. Some clones are missing from TCRdb's copy, which holds only in-frame ones; the method was immunoSEQ multiplex PCR. There are 65,000 to 70,000 clones in the sample; approximately 88% occur only once, and around a fifth lies in the top ten. The sequencing sample was made of peripheral blood. The receptors originated from a woman aged 80 or older with acute or convalescent COVID-19.

The chain links TRBV5-1 to TRBJ1-1, with D possibly being TRBD1 (5 bases). Trimming removed 0 bases at V and 4 bases at J, with 19 bases between. This CDR3 spans 17 amino acids. Germline values: CDR1 SGHRS, CDR2 YFSETQ. CDR3 sequence: CASSLGFARALITEAFF. CDR3 in DNA: TGCGCCAGCAGCTTGGGGTTCGCCAGGGCCCTTATCACTGAAGCTTTCTTT. Full variable domain (remainder filled in from reference TRBV5-1 and TRBJ1-1): KAGVTQTPRYLIKTRGQQVTLSCSPISGHRSVSWYQQTPGQGLQFLFEYFSETQRNKGNFPGRFSGRQFSNSRSEMNVSTLELGDSALYLCASSLGFARALITEAFFGQGTRLTVV.

The chain couples TRBV14 to TRBJ1-4; D gene unclear. The V gene's germline CDR1 is SGHDN and CDR2 FVKESK. CDR3 length: 14 residues. With 2 bases removed from V and 3 bases from J, the gap between germline ends came to 7 bases. Here the CDR3 reads CASSQFTPNEKLFF. CDR3 bases: TGTGCCAGCAGCCAATTTACTCCTAATGAAAAACTGTTTTTT.

The J gene is TRBJ2-1, the V gene TRBV6-5, with D possibly being TRBD2 (6 bases). Germline loops: CDR1 MNHEY, CDR2 SVGAGI. With 2 bases removed from V and 2 bases from J, the gap between germline ends came to 13 bases. This CDR3 is built from 16 residues. The CDR3: CASSYVLGGTYNEQFF. The CDR3 DNA reads TGTGCCAGCAGTTACGTTTTAGGCGGGACCTACAATGAGCAGTTCTTC.

The chain has TRBV4-1 and TRBJ1-2, with D maybe TRBD1 (5 bases). V was clipped by 6 bases and J by 4 bases, with 12 bases between them. The CDR3 length is 13 residues. Germline CDR1 reads MGHRA; CDR2 reads YSYEKL. CDR3 residues: CASRPRDSYGYTF. CDR3 nucleotides: TGCGCCAGCAGGCCCCGGGACTCCTATGGCTACACCTTC.

V gene TRBV28 combines with J gene TRBJ2-7; 9 bases line up with TRBD1. This CDR3 spans 16 amino acids. Trimming removed 4 bases from V and 3 bases from J; junction bases left unmatched: 10. Germline assignment: CDR1 MDHEN and CDR2 SYDVKM. CDR3 protein: CASSWGVGQGGYEQYF. The CDR3 DNA is TGTGCCAGCAGTTGGGGAGTGGGACAGGGTGGCTACGAGCAGTACTTC.

This sequence joins TRBV6-1 and TRBJ2-3, with TRBD2 as a possible D gene (7 bases). Germline CDR1 and CDR2: MNHNS and SASEGT. The CDR3 runs 15 residues. Trimming shortened V by 8 bases and J by 4 bases, and 19 bases separated the two germline ends. The CDR3 spells CASGLGVGGSDTQYF. CDR3 DNA sequence: TGTGCCAGCGGACTAGGGGTAGGGGGATCAGATACGCAGTATTTT.

The gene calls are TRBV6-6 and TRBJ1-3, with 7 bases matching TRBD1. J lost 4 bases, V lost 5 bases, and 5 bases had no gene match. CDR1 is MNHNY and CDR2 is SVGAGI in the germline V gene (reference sequence). CDR3 size: 14 residues. The CDR3 region has the DNA TGTGCCAGCAGTACTACAGGGGTGGGAAACACCATATATTTT. Its translation is CASSTTGVGNTIYF.

Comment on this clone: A read error may account for a junction end that differs from germline. The genes are TRBV7-2 and TRBJ1-2; 8 positions agree with TRBD1. CDR3 size: 14 residues. Looked up from germline, CDR1 is SGHTA and CDR2 is FQGNSA. This chain's CDR3 is CASSPAVPGQAPVF. DNA for the CDR3: TGTGCCAGCAGCCCAGCTGTCCCGGGACAGGCTCCTGTCTTC.

This clone was counted only a few times. V gene TRBV5-4 combines with J gene TRBJ1-6; D might be TRBD1 (5 bases). Trimming shortened V by 4 bases and J by 10 bases, and 12 bases separated the two germline ends. The CDR3 contains 13 residues. The germline V gene has CDR1 SGHNT and CDR2 YYREEE (reference sequence). The CDR3 DNA follows: TGTGCCAGCAGCCCGGGACGGGAGTCACCCCTCCACTTT. Translating it yields CASSPGRESPLHF.

This clone occurred a few times. The chain's CDR3 is CASSLEGLAGPASYNEQFF. The CDR3 bases are TGCGCCAGCAGCTTGGAGGGTCTAGCGGGCCCGGCGTCCTACAATGAGCAGTTCTTC. The V gene is TRBV5-1, the J gene TRBJ2-1; 8 bases map to TRBD2. The germline V gene has CDR1 SGHRS and CDR2 YFSETQ. V shed 0 bases, J shed 1 base, and the junction held 12 bases outside the gene matches. This CDR3 has 19 amino acids.

The V gene is TRBV19, the J gene TRBJ2-1; D is unclear. This CDR3 has 15 amino acids. Trimming stripped 3 bases from V and 1 base from J, with 10 bases between. Germline V gene lookup returns CDR1 LNHDA and CDR2 SQIVND (reference sequence). The CDR3 nucleotides are TGTGCCAGTAGTATTCCTAGAGAATCCTACAATGAGCAGTTCTTC. Amino acid sequence: CASSIPRESYNEQFF.

The J gene is TRBJ1-2, the V gene TRBV5-5, with TRBD1 matching over 9 bases. The length of the CDR3 is 14 residues. CDR1 is SGHKS, CDR2 YYEKEE, per germline (reference sequence). With V trimmed by 1 base and J by 8 bases, 6 bases remained unmatched. DNA for the CDR3: TGTGCCAGCAGCTTGAAGGACAGGGGCGGGGGCTACACCTTC. This gives the protein CASSLKDRGGGYTF.

The chain uses TRBV2 and TRBJ1-1; 7 nucleotides match TRBD1. Germline V gene sequence: CDR1 SNHLY, CDR2 FYNNEI. This CDR3 has 14 amino acids. Trimming took 5 bases from V and 4 from J; bases not matched to a gene: 7. The CDR3 nucleotides read TGTGCCAGCAGTCACCCAGGGGGACGCACTGAAGCTTTCTTT. This sequence encodes CASSHPGGRTEAFF.

This clone was detected only once. The chain couples TRBV19 to TRBJ1-1; D unclear. Trimming stripped 4 bases from V and 6 bases from J, with 12 bases between. This CDR3 region has 13 residues. Germline CDR1 LNHDA, CDR2 SQIVND (reference sequence). As DNA, the CDR3 is TGTGCCAGTAGTAATTCCGGGTTACCTGAAGCTTTCTTT. It codes for CASSNSGLPEAFF. Filled out from reference TRBV19 and TRBJ1-1, the complete variable domain reads DGGITQSPKYLFRKEGQNVTLSCEQNLNHDAMYWYRQDPGQGLRLIYYSQIVNDFQKGDIAEGYSVSREKKESFPLTVTSAQKNPTAFYLCASSNSGLPEAFFGQGTRLTVV.

Notes on this clone: Other DNA sequences in this specimen translate into the identical CDR3. The gene calls are TRBV2 and TRBJ2-1; 11 bases are a match to TRBD2. After removal of 6 bases from V and 4 bases from J, the junction contained 5 bases not matched to a gene. Germline V CDR1 and CDR2: SNHLY, FYNNEI. This CDR3 comprises 15 residues. The CDR3 DNA reads TGTGCCAGCAGGTTAGCGGGGGGGCCATACAATGAGCAGTTCTTC. It encodes CASRLAGGPYNEQFF.

This clone was counted once. CDR3 sequence reads: CASSLELPGQGTKNIQYF. DNA of the CDR3: TGTGCCAGCAGTCTCGAATTACCGGGACAGGGTACCAAAAACATTCAGTACTTC. The chain links TRBV27 to TRBJ2-4; 9 nucleotides align to TRBD1. J was trimmed by 2 bases and V by 5 bases; bases with no gene match: 13. This CDR3 comprises 18 residues. CDR1 is MNHEY and CDR2 is SMNVEV in the germline V gene (reference sequence).

V usage is TRBV5-1 and J usage is TRBJ2-1; D is possibly TRBD2 (6 bases). This CDR3 region has 16 residues. Germline V CDR1 and CDR2: SGHRS, YFSETQ. The V and J ends lost 0 bases and 6 bases respectively, with 16 bases between them. Here the CDR3 reads CASSLEEGRGGNEQFF. CDR3 nucleotide sequence: TGCGCCAGCAGCTTGGAGGAGGGAAGGGGAGGCAATGAGCAGTTCTTC.

To note about this clone: The junction departs from the called germline gene at one end, perhaps through a read error. V gene TRBV5-3 combines with J gene TRBJ2-7, with TRBD1 identical over 8 bases. Being an ORF, TRBV5-3 has a function that is uncertain. The CDR3 has 17 amino acids. The CDR3 nucleotides are TGTGCCAGAAGCTGGGGGCCCGTGACAGGGGACTCCGACGAGCAGTACTTC. It encodes CARSWGPVTGDSDEQYF.

The table lists this clone with a count of one. The chain has TRBV7-8 and TRBJ1-1; D unresolved. Trimming stripped 1 base from V and 1 base from J, with 13 bases between. The CDR3 is 16 residues long. Germline V lookup: CDR1 SGHVS, CDR2 FQNEAQ. CDR3 residues: CASSLVPLAGNTEAFF. The CDR3 region has the DNA TGTGCCAGCAGCTTAGTGCCCCTCGCGGGGAACACTGAAGCTTTCTTT.

The chain recombines TRBV5-1 with TRBJ2-5; the match to TRBD2 covers 11 bases. Germline CDR1 is SGHRS and CDR2 is YFSETQ. Unmatched junction bases numbered 10, after V lost 7 bases and J lost 2 bases. The CDR3 extends over 16 amino acids. The CDR3 sequence: CASVEGLAVLQETQYF. CDR3 sequence (DNA): TGCGCCAGCGTAGAGGGACTAGCGGTGTTACAAGAGACCCAGTACTTC.

The V call is TRBV7-9, the J call TRBJ1-2; D is unresolved. The CDR3 has 12 residues. In germline, CDR1 is SEHNR, CDR2 FQNEAQ (reference sequence). V shed 2 bases and J shed 6 bases, with 7 bases lying between them. The CDR3 coding sequence is TGTGCCAGCAGCTTATTATTCGATGGCTACACCTTC. Encoded protein: CASSLLFDGYTF.

The rearrangement links TRBV6-2 or TRBV6-3 to TRBJ1-2, with D perhaps matching TRBD1 (5 bases). Germline loops: CDR1 MNHEY, CDR2 SVGEGT. The CDR3 totals 15 residues. Deletions cut 5 bases from V and 2 bases from J, with 15 bases between. DNA for the CDR3: TGTGCCAGCAGTAAAGCGGGACGGGAAAACTATGGCTACACCTTC. Translated, it gives CASSKAGRENYGYTF.

V usage is TRBV11-2 and J usage is TRBJ1-1; the match to TRBD1 covers 9 bases. The CDR3 extends over 13 amino acids. The V segment lost 6 bases and the J segment 11 bases; nucleotides outside the gene matches: 10. Germline V gene lookup returns CDR1 SGHAT and CDR2 FQNNGV. CDR3: CASRITGGHGAFF. CDR3 sequence (DNA): TGTGCCAGCAGAATTACAGGGGGCCATGGGGCTTTCTTT.

This chain links TRBV18 with TRBJ2-3; TRBD2 matches 8 bases. The CDR3 runs to 15 residues. Germline CDR1 is KGHSH and CDR2 is LQKENI. V shed 5 bases, J shed 4 bases, and the junction held 8 bases outside the gene matches. The CDR3 reads CASSSGLGGADTQYF. CDR3 in DNA: TGTGCCAGCTCATCGGGACTAGGCGGCGCAGATACGCAGTATTTT.

The chain recombines TRBV27 with TRBJ1-2, with 9 bases aligning to TRBD1. CDR3 length: 17 residues. The J segment lost 4 bases and the V segment lost 5 bases, leaving 14 bases of the junction unmatched. Germline assignment: CDR1 MNHEY and CDR2 SMNVEV (reference sequence). CDR3 region: CASSVTAGTGILYGYTF. DNA of the CDR3: TGTGCCAGCAGTGTAACCGCCGGGACAGGGATACTCTATGGCTACACCTTC.

The chain joins TRBV6-5 to TRBJ1-5; TRBD1 might be the D (5 bases). The CDR3 length is 15 residues. V lost 6 bases and J 8 bases, leaving 20 bases between the germline ends. The V gene's germline CDR1 is MNHEY and CDR2 SVGAGI. Here the CDR3 reads CASRLTGDAGEPQHF. DNA of the CDR3: TGTGCCAGCAGGTTAACAGGAGACGCTGGGGAGCCCCAGCATTTT.

This chain uses TRBV6-5 with TRBJ2-5, with D perhaps matching TRBD2 (6 bases). This CDR3 is 15 amino acids long. V lost 1 base to trimming and J lost 3 bases, with 12 bases between them. Germline values: CDR1 MNHEY, CDR2 SVGAGI. The CDR3 DNA follows: TGTGCCAGCAGTTACTTGGCGGGGAGAAAAGAGACCCAGTACTTC. Protein: CASSYLAGRKETQYF.

The chain employs TRBV19 and TRBJ1-4; 11 bases agree with TRBD1. The CDR3 consists of 16 residues. The trim removed 5 bases at V and 0 bases at J, leaving 2 bases unmatched. From germline, CDR1 is LNHDA and CDR2 SQIVND (reference sequence). The CDR3 reads CASSGQGASTNEKLFF. CDR3 bases: TGTGCCAGTAGTGGACAGGGGGCATCAACTAATGAAAAACTGTTTTTT.

The chain uses TRBV5-1 and TRBJ2-5; D ambiguous. The ends were cut back, 0 bases at V and 1 base at J, with 10 bases in the middle. Germline V gene lookup returns CDR1 SGHRS and CDR2 YFSETQ. The CDR3 has 15 amino acids. The CDR3 nucleotides are TGCGCCAGCAGCTTGGCCAGTCAGGTCCAAGAGACCCAGTACTTC. This sequence encodes CASSLASQVQETQYF.

V usage is TRBV29-1 and J usage is TRBJ2-7, with 9 bases identical to TRBD1. This CDR3 spans 13 amino acids. After removal of 6 bases from V and 2 bases from J, the junction contained 5 bases not matched to a gene. Germline V CDR1 and CDR2: SQVTM, ANQGSEA. As DNA, the CDR3 is TGCAGCGTGGGACAGGGCCTAACCTACGAGCAGTACTTC. Protein sequence: CSVGQGLTYEQYF.